The rows below give T cell receptor beta chains drawn from one sample of a study of blood T cell repertoires in COVID-19. Method: immunoSEQ multiplex PCR; TCRdb's copy keeps in-frame clones and lacks some. In the table there are approximately 90,000 clones, over 75% of which are singletons. Sequencing used peripheral blood. The receptors shown here come from an elderly woman with acute or convalescent COVID-19. The CDR3 runs from the conserved cysteine through the conserved F or W. D genes are given only for firm matches. A row's size may be missing; if present it is once, few, many or a size class.

clone_size	v_call	d_call	j_call	cdr3_aa	cdr3_nt
-	TRBV13	-	TRBJ2-5	CASRRTQETQYF	TGTGCCAGCAGACGTACTCAAGAGACCCAGTACTTC
-	TRBV19	TRBD1	TRBJ1-2	CASSRGQTYGYTF	TGTGCCAGTAGTAGGGGACAGACGTATGGCTACACCTTC
-	TRBV6-5	TRBD1	TRBJ2-3	CASRGKQGPDTQYF	TGTGCCAGCAGAGGGAAACAGGGGCCAGATACGCAGTATTTT
-	TRBV4-1	TRBD1	TRBJ1-1	CASSHTGGTEAFF	TGCGCCAGCAGCCATACAGGGGGCACTGAAGCTTTCTTT
-	TRBV15	-	TRBJ2-1	CATSRDVSYNEQFF	TGTGCCACCAGCAGAGACGTTTCCTACAATGAGCAGTTCTTC
-	TRBV5-5	-	TRBJ1-3	CASTTLVMGASGNTIYF	TGTGCCAGCACCACCTTAGTTATGGGGGCTTCTGGAAACACCATATATTTT
-	TRBV28	-	TRBJ1-4	CASTSYEKLFF	TGTGCCAGCACTAGCTATGAAAAACTGTTTTTT
few	TRBV2	-	TRBJ1-2	CASGNYRVPNYGYTF	TGTGCCAGCGGTAACTACAGGGTTCCTAACTATGGCTACACCTTC
once	TRBV7-9	TRBD1	TRBJ2-7	CASSWADRGHEQYF	TGTGCCAGCAGCTGGGCGGACAGGGGGCACGAGCAGTACTTC
-	TRBV6-2/TRBV6-3	-	TRBJ2-7	CASSWATGQRGEQYF	TGTGCCAGCAGCTGGGCAACAGGGCAACGAGGCGAGCAGTACTTC
-	TRBV30	TRBD2	TRBJ2-5	CAWTLAGGRETQYF	TGTGCCTGGACCCTAGCGGGGGGGCGGGAGACCCAGTACTTC
-	TRBV27	TRBD2	TRBJ2-1	CASSLSGATHNEQFF	TGTGCCAGCAGTTTAAGCGGGGCAACTCACAATGAGCAGTTCTTC
-	TRBV4-2	-	TRBJ2-7	CASSQGENSYEQYF	TGTGCCAGCAGCCAAGGGGAGAACTCCTACGAGCAGTACTTC
-	TRBV7-2	-	TRBJ2-4	CASRSNSGVGAKNIQYF	TGTGCCAGCCGCTCGAATTCGGGGGTCGGTGCCAAAAACATTCAGTACTTC
-	TRBV7-2	TRBD1	TRBJ1-3	CASSLALGTGADTIYF	TGTGCCAGCAGCTTAGCGCTAGGTACAGGGGCAGACACCATATATTTT
-	TRBV5-1	TRBD2	TRBJ2-1	CASSLVGGRAYNEQFF	TGCGCCAGCAGCTTGGTGGGCGGGAGGGCCTACAATGAGCAGTTCTTC
-	TRBV6-6	-	TRBJ1-2	CASSHGGDYGYTF	TGTGCCAGCAGCCACGGGGGGGACTATGGCTACACCTTC
-	TRBV9	TRBD2	TRBJ2-2	CASSALAGGTTGELFF	TGTGCCAGCAGCGCACTAGCGGGGGGTACCACCGGGGAGCTGTTTTTT
-	TRBV12-3/TRBV12-4	-	TRBJ1-1	CASSLGRNTEAFF	TGTGCCAGCAGTTTAGGGAGGAACACTGAAGCTTTCTTT
-	TRBV29-1	-	TRBJ2-6	CSVVLERSGANVLTF	TGCAGCGTTGTATTGGAGAGATCTGGGGCCAACGTCCTGACTTTC
-	TRBV29-1	-	TRBJ2-7	CSAAYSYEQYF	TGCAGCGCCGCGTATTCCTACGAGCAGTACTTC
-	TRBV10-3	TRBD2	TRBJ2-2	CAISTSGSLSGELFF	TGTGCCATCAGTACTAGCGGGAGTTTGTCCGGGGAGCTGTTTTTT
-	TRBV5-1	TRBD2	TRBJ2-1	CASSLGAGGDEQFF	TGCGCCAGCAGCTTGGGAGCGGGAGGGGATGAGCAGTTCTTC
-	TRBV6-1	-	TRBJ2-2	CASSDPRFRDTGELFF	TGTGCCAGCAGTGACCCGAGGTTCCGAGACACCGGGGAGCTGTTTTTT
-	TRBV21-1	-	TRBJ2-5	CASRRTGFETQYF	TGTGCCAGCAGGAGGACAGGGTTTGAGACCCAGTACTTC
-	TRBV28	TRBD1	TRBJ1-4	CASSLPQGDEKLFF	TGTGCCAGCAGTCTGCCCCAGGGGGATGAAAAACTGTTTTTT
-	TRBV4-3	TRBD2	TRBJ2-7	CASSETSGGAGKYF	TGCGCCAGCAGCGAGACTAGCGGGGGGGCCGGGAAGTACTTC
-	TRBV18	TRBD1	TRBJ1-4	CASSPGTGFEKLFF	TGTGCCAGCTCACCAGGGACAGGGTTTGAAAAACTGTTTTTT
few	TRBV4-3	TRBD1	TRBJ1-4	CASSQEGTGEEKLFF	TGCGCCAGCAGCCAAGAAGGGACAGGGGAAGAAAAACTGTTTTTT
-	TRBV6-4	TRBD1	TRBJ1-2	CASSDGQGLGYGYTF	TGTGCCAGCAGTGACGGACAGGGCTTAGGATATGGCTACACCTTC
-	TRBV7-2	TRBD1	TRBJ2-1	CASSLRQGAGYNEQFF	TGTGCCAGCAGCTTACGACAGGGGGCGGGGTACAATGAGCAGTTCTTC
-	TRBV6-4	TRBD1	TRBJ2-3	CASSDWTGHTDTQYF	TGTGCCAGCAGTGACTGGACAGGTCACACAGATACGCAGTATTTT
-	TRBV5-6	TRBD1	TRBJ2-2	CASSPDRANTGELFF	TGTGCCAGCAGCCCGGACAGGGCGAACACCGGGGAGCTGTTTTTT
once	TRBV19	TRBD2	TRBJ2-5	CASSIRAGGFWETQYF	TGTGCCAGTAGTATAAGAGCGGGAGGATTCTGGGAGACCCAGTACTTC
-	TRBV5-1	-	TRBJ2-7	CASSLRGGYEQYF	TGCGCCAGCAGCTTGAGGGGGGGCTACGAGCAGTACTTC
-	TRBV12-5	-	TRBJ1-2	CASGGDRPNYGYTF	TGTGCTAGTGGCGGCGACAGGCCTAACTATGGCTACACCTTC
-	TRBV3-1/TRBV3-2	-	TRBJ1-4	CASSQDYGGAGEKLFF	TGTGCCAGCAGCCAAGATTACGGGGGGGCCGGTGAAAAACTGTTTTTT
-	TRBV11-1	-	TRBJ1-1	CASSWEGTGNTEAFF	TGTGCCAGCAGCTGGGAGGGGACCGGGAACACTGAAGCTTTCTTT
-	TRBV18	TRBD1	TRBJ1-6	CASSRLTGANNSPLHF	TGTGCCAGCTCACGTCTTACAGGGGCGAATAATTCACCCCTCCACTTT
-	TRBV19	TRBD2	TRBJ2-3	CASTRLAGVTDTQYF	TGTGCCAGTACCCGGCTAGCGGGAGTCACAGATACGCAGTATTTT
-	TRBV5-1	-	TRBJ2-1	CASSLGRGNNNEQFF	TGCGCCAGCAGCTTGGGGAGAGGGAACAACAATGAGCAGTTCTTC
-	TRBV5-4	-	TRBJ2-5	CASSLGTAVSPETQYF	TGTGCCAGCAGCTTAGGCACGGCGGTTTCCCCGGAGACCCAGTACTTC
-	TRBV3-1/TRBV3-2	TRBD2	TRBJ2-5	CASSHWTRQETQYF	TGTGCCAGCAGCCATTGGACTAGGCAAGAGACCCAGTACTTC